Below are 12 T cell receptor beta chains sequenced from a single sample in a study of shared clonotypes between healthy human individuals. Measured with immunoSEQ multiplex PCR; TCRdb has only the in-frame clones, and not every one. Here the sample spans a few hundred thousand clones, about 74% being singletons. The sequencing input was PBMCs. The receptors shown here come from a woman aged 40-49 years in good health. Some clones in this sample may be carry-over from other donors' samples.

The chain couples TRBV19 to TRBJ1-2; D possibly corresponds to TRBD1 (6 bases). The CDR3 has 14 amino acids. Germline V gives CDR1 LNHDA, CDR2 SQIVND (reference sequence). Deletions cut 4 bases from V and 0 bases from J, with 9 bases between. CDR3 in DNA: TGTGCCAGTAGTAGCGGACAGACTAACTATGGCTACACCTTC. It translates to CASSSGQTNYGYTF. Full variable domain (remainder filled in from reference TRBV19 and TRBJ1-2): DGGITQSPKYLFRKEGQNVTLSCEQNLNHDAMYWYRQDPGQGLRLIYYSQIVNDFQKGDIAEGYSVSREKKESFPLTVTSAQKNPTAFYLCASSSGQTNYGYTFGSGTRLTVV.

The V call is TRBV29-1, the J call TRBJ1-2; 9 nucleotides align to TRBD1. In germline, CDR1 is SQVTM, CDR2 ANQGSEA. This CDR3 has 15 amino acids. Unmatched junction bases numbered 7, after V lost 1 base and J lost 4 bases. The CDR3 bases are TGCAGCGTTGAAGGGGACAGGGAGTCCTTCTATGGCTACACCTTC. This encodes CSVEGDRESFYGYTF.

J is TRBJ2-3 and V is TRBV18, with 11 bases fitting TRBD2. Per germline, CDR1 KGHSH and CDR2 LQKENI. V lost 3 bases to trimming and J lost 0 bases; unmatched junction nucleotides: 8. This CDR3 has 18 amino acids. In DNA form, the CDR3 reads TGTGCCAGCTCACCGCTACAGACTAGCGGGATAAGCACAGATACGCAGTATTTT. Protein product: CASSPLQTSGISTDTQYF.

This clone was counted only a few times. The CDR3 DNA is TGTGCCATCAGCCCATCTGGACTATCCGGAGCCGAAGATACGCAGTATTTT. Protein sequence: CAISPSGLSGAEDTQYF. The J gene is TRBJ2-3, the V gene TRBV10-3, with TRBD2 as a possible D gene (6 bases). Germline V gene sequence: CDR1 ENHRY, CDR2 SYGVKD. The V gene lost 6 bases and the J gene lost 5 bases, with 24 bases spanning the gap. This CDR3 has 17 amino acids.

Here the CDR3 reads CSHARTSGRSEQFF. As DNA, the CDR3 is TGCAGCCATGCTAGGACTAGCGGGAGGAGTGAGCAGTTCTTC. The chain couples TRBV29-1 to TRBJ2-1; 14 positions agree with TRBD2. The CDR3 has 14 amino acids. The junction had 9 bases not matched to a gene; V was cut back by 8 bases and J by 9 bases. Germline V gives CDR1 SQVTM, CDR2 ANQGSEA.

The sample holds a few counts of this clone. Since a far larger clone is one base different, this is likely a read error. The chain couples TRBV15 to TRBJ2-4; 7 nucleotides align to TRBD2. The CDR3 sequence is 16 residues long. Germline V gene sequence: CDR1 LNHNV, CDR2 YYDKDF (reference sequence). The CDR3 region has the DNA TGTGCCACCAGCAGGAGCGGGGAAGTAGCCAAAAACATTCAGCACTTC. This encodes CATSRSGEVAKNIQHF. The variable domain in full, with the rest retrieved from reference TRBV15 and TRBJ2-4, is DAMVIQNPRYQVTQFGKPVTLSCSQTLNHNVMYWYQQKSSQAPKLLFHYYDKDFNNEADTPDNFQSRRPNTSFCFLDIRSPGLGDTAMYLCATSRSGEVAKNIQHFGAGTRLSVL.

J is TRBJ1-1 and V is TRBV9; D gene uncertain. V was trimmed by 0 bases and J by 2 bases, leaving 11 bases between them. This CDR3 is 15 amino acids long. Germline V gene sequence: CDR1 SGDLS, CDR2 YYNGEE. In DNA, the CDR3 is TGTGCCAGCAGCGTAGTTAAGAACTACAACACTGAAGCTTTCTTT. This translates into CASSVVKNYNTEAFF.

The chain is built from TRBV29-1 and TRBJ2-7; 14 nucleotides align to TRBD2. Germline V gene data show CDR1 as SQVTM and CDR2 as ANQGSEA. The CDR3 sequence is 16 residues long. With 7 bases clipped from V and 7 bases from J, the junction kept 15 bases outside the gene matches. CDR3 amino acids: CSAGGTSGSHTREQYF. Written as DNA, the CDR3 is TGCAGCGCGGGGGGGACTAGCGGGAGCCATACCCGGGAGCAGTACTTC.

The rearrangement joins TRBV11-3 to TRBJ1-4; D not resolved. The germline CDR1 and CDR2 sequences are SGHNT and YENEEA. The V gene lost 4 bases and the J gene lost 6 bases, with 18 bases spanning the gap. The CDR3 length is 16 residues. The CDR3, as DNA: TGTGCCAGCAGCTCCGGAATGAAGGGCGAGGATGAAAAACTGTTTTTT. Protein: CASSSGMKGEDEKLFF.

Worth noting for this clone: A far larger clone is just one base off, so this is likely a read error. The chain uses TRBV7-2 and TRBJ2-7; D gene ambiguous. This CDR3 spans 11 amino acids. Deletions cut 1 base from V and 3 bases from J, with 1 base between. From germline, CDR1 is SGHTA and CDR2 FQGNSA. The CDR3 loop reads CASSLDYEQYF. DNA for the CDR3: TGTGCCAGCAGCTTAGACTACGAGCAGTACTTC.

The chain carries TRBV5-6 and TRBJ2-1; D is perhaps TRBD1 or TRBD2 (5 bases each). Deletions cut 2 bases from V and 12 bases from J, with 12 bases between. The CDR3 contains 12 residues. Germline V CDR1 and CDR2: SGHDT, YYEEEE. This chain's CDR3 is CASSFIPGPQFF. The CDR3 bases are TGTGCCAGCAGCTTCATTCCGGGACCGCAGTTCTTC. Variable domain in full (rest from reference TRBV5-6 and TRBJ2-1): DAGVTQSPTHLIKTRGQQVTLRCSPKSGHDTVSWYQQALGQGPQFIFQYYEEEERQRGNFPDRFSGHQFPNYSSELNVNALLLGDSALYLCASSFIPGPQFFGPGTRLTVL.

This clone came up many times. The J gene is TRBJ2-7, the V gene TRBV5-6, with a weak D call TRBD2 (6 bases). CDR1 SGHDT and CDR2 YYEEEE come from the germline V gene. The CDR3 loop spans 14 amino acids. Trimming cost V 4 bases and J 6 bases, with 17 bases left between them. This chain's CDR3 is CASSNRDSPFEQYF. The DNA for the CDR3 is TGTGCCAGCAGCAACCGGGACTCTCCTTTCGAGCAGTACTTC.